Listed here is a single TCR beta chain. In the same sample, other DNA sequences code for this CDR3. Produced via immunoSEQ multiplex PCR; TCRdb's table is partial and in-frame only. The repertoire holds fewer than 50,000 clones, with less than 80% as singletons. These data originate in a study of immune evolution from preneoplasia to lung adenocarcinoma. V lost 0 bases to trimming and J lost 3 bases, with 7 bases between them. CDR3 length: 14 amino acids. Germline assignment: CDR1 SGHNT and CDR2 YYREEE (reference sequence). Patient tissue came from resections in Japan or China, 2014–2017. The source of this sequence is a person in their sixties with lung adenocarcinoma. Sequences were obtained from FFPE invasive lung adenocarcinoma tissue. The chain employs TRBV5-4 and TRBJ2-1; D gene ambiguous. The CDR3 spells CASSLARNYNEQFF. The DNA of the CDR3 is TGTGCCAGCAGCTTGGCCCGGAACTACAATGAGCAGTTCTTC.